The rows below give T cell receptor beta chains drawn from one sample of a study of cytomegalovirus exposure and HLA in healthy donors. Sequenced by immunoSEQ multiplex PCR; TCRdb stores in-frame clones only, minus some. The data show more than 120,000 clones, around 90% seen once. The sequencing sample was made of PBMCs. The receptors stem from a man aged 18-30 years in good health and CMV-seropositive. Each CDR3 is given with its conserved first and last residue. The D gene is left open where the match is weak. Only some rows state a clone size, as once, few, many or a class for expanded clones.

>TRBJ2-7|TRBD2|TRBV2|-
TGTGCCAGCAGTAGACTAGCGGGGGCCTACGAGCAGTACTTC
CASSRLAGAYEQYF
>TRBJ2-7|TRBD1|TRBV6-5|-
TGTGCCAGCAGCACGGACAGGGGGCTCGAGCAGTACTTC
CASSTDRGLEQYF
>TRBJ1-5|TRBD1|TRBV2|-
TGTGCCAGCAGTGGGAACTTGGGACAGGGAAATCAGCCCCAGCATTTT
CASSGNLGQGNQPQHF
>TRBJ1-1|-|TRBV4-2|-
TGTGCCAGCAGCCTAAACACTGAAGCTTTCTTT
CASSLNTEAFF
>TRBJ1-4|-|TRBV9|-
TGTGCCAGCAGCGTAGGGGAGTCGGGGGAAAAACTGTTTTTT
CASSVGESGEKLFF
>TRBJ2-7|TRBD1|TRBV14|-
TGTGCCAGCAGCCGTGGGACAGTCCGCGAGCAGTACTTC
CASSRGTVREQYF
>TRBJ2-7|TRBD1|TRBV18|-
TGTGCCAGCTCACAGGGACAGGACTACGAGCAGTACTTC
CASSQGQDYEQYF
>TRBJ2-7|-|TRBV28|-
TGTGCCAGCGGCAGAGGCTACGAGCAGTACTTC
CASGRGYEQYF
>TRBJ2-7|-|TRBV6-6|-
TGTGCCAGCAGTTACTCTCTTCCCTACGAGCAGTACTTC
CASSYSLPYEQYF
>TRBJ2-3|-|TRBV5-4|-
TGTGCCAGCAGCTTGGGAGGCGCGGGCACAGATACGCAGTATTTT
CASSLGGAGTDTQYF
>TRBJ1-1|-|TRBV2|-
TGTGCCAGCAGGTCATCGGGGAACACTGAAGCTTTCTTT
CASRSSGNTEAFF
>TRBJ2-7|-|TRBV5-4|-
TGTGCCAGCAGCTCGACTGAGTCCTACGAGCAGTACTTC
CASSSTESYEQYF
>TRBJ2-7|TRBD2|TRBV6-1|once
TGTGCCAGCAGGGGTAGCGGGAGAGCCTACGAGCAGTACTTC
CASRGSGRAYEQYF
>TRBJ2-7|TRBD1|TRBV5-1|-
TGCGCCAGCAGTTTCCGGGACAGGGACCACGAGCAGTACTTC
CASSFRDRDHEQYF
>TRBJ2-1|-|TRBV20-1|-
TGCAGTGCTAGGCAGAATGAGCAGTTCTTC
CSARQNEQFF
>TRBJ1-1|-|TRBV5-5|-
TGTGCCAGCAGTCCCGACAGCCTCACTGAAGCTTTCTTT
CASSPDSLTEAFF
>TRBJ2-1|TRBD2|TRBV7-2|-
TGTGCCAGCAGCTCCCAATTAGCGGGAGGGCCTCGCAATGAGCAGTTCTTC
CASSSQLAGGPRNEQFF
>TRBJ1-2|-|TRBV6-5|-
TGTGCCAGCAGTCCCGGCGGGAGGTACACCTTC
CASSPGGRYTF
>TRBJ2-1|-|TRBV5-1|-
TGCGCCAGCAGCCAACAGGGCGATGAGCAGTTCTTC
CASSQQGDEQFF
>TRBJ2-1|TRBD1|TRBV28|-
TGTGCCAGCAGTACGCAGGGACAGTCAAAGTTCTTC
CASSTQGQSKFF
>TRBJ2-7|TRBD1|TRBV29-1|-
TGCAGCCCCCCGCACAGGGGGCTCTACGAGCAGTACTTC
CSPPHRGLYEQYF
>TRBJ2-7|-|TRBV25-1|-
TGTGCCAGCAGTGATCCCTCGGGTGGGGCCCACGAGCAGTACTTC
CASSDPSGGAHEQYF
>TRBJ2-7|-|TRBV9|-
TGTGCCAGCAGCGTAGAGACGGGCTACGAGCAGTACTTC
CASSVETGYEQYF
>TRBJ2-3|TRBD2|TRBV27|-
TGTGCCAGCAGTTTATGGCCTAGCGGGGGGTCCACAGATACGCAGTATTTT
CASSLWPSGGSTDTQYF
>TRBJ2-4|-|TRBV19|-
TGTGCCAGTAGTTTCCCGGACGGGATCCAAAACATTCAGTACTTC
CASSFPDGIQNIQYF
>TRBJ2-5|TRBD2|TRBV6-1|-
TGTGCCAGCAAAGCGGGGACTCTAGAAGAGACCCAGTACTTC
CASKAGTLEETQYF
>TRBJ2-1|TRBD2|TRBV7-3|-
TGTGCCAGCAGCTTAAGTAGCGGGAGGGGTGAGCAGTTCTTC
CASSLSSGRGEQFF
>TRBJ1-2|-|TRBV18|-
TGTGCCAGCTCACCCCTTGCGGGGACCTTGAACTATGGCTACACCTTC
CASSPLAGTLNYGYTF
>TRBJ1-2|-|TRBV28|-
TGTGCCAGCAGTCCGCCCGGGGGAAGAAACTATGGCTACACCTTC
CASSPPGGRNYGYTF
>TRBJ1-1|-|TRBV29-1|-
TGCAGCGTTGCCCAAGGAGGGAACACTGAAGCTTTCTTT
CSVAQGGNTEAFF
>TRBJ1-5|-|TRBV7-8|-
TGTGCCAGCAGCTTAGAGATTGAGGATCAGCCCCAGCATTTT
CASSLEIEDQPQHF
>TRBJ1-2|-|TRBV11-2|-
TGTGCCAGCAGCTTAAGTTCTGATCCGCAGGGAACGATGGATGGCTACACCTTC
CASSLSSDPQGTMDGYTF
>TRBJ1-3|-|TRBV7-9|-
TGTGCCAGCAGCTGGTCCGACAACTCTGGAAACACCATATATTTT
CASSWSDNSGNTIYF
>TRBJ1-2|TRBD1|TRBV4-1|-
TGCGCCAGCAGCCAAGGGGTACAGGGGGGAGTGGGCTACACCTTC
CASSQGVQGGVGYTF
>TRBJ2-5|-|TRBV6-1|-
TGTGCCAGCAATCCCGGGACTTCTCAAGAGACCCAGTACTTC
CASNPGTSQETQYF
>TRBJ1-4|-|TRBV6-6|-
TGTGCCAGCAAAACGGACAGAATTGGTGAAAAACTGTTTTTT
CASKTDRIGEKLFF
>TRBJ2-2|-|TRBV5-1|-
TGCGCCAGCAGCTTGAAACGACAGGACACCGGGGAGCTGTTTTTT
CASSLKRQDTGELFF
>TRBJ1-5|-|TRBV21-1|-
TGTGCCAAGAGCTGGCAGGGCAATCAGCCCCAGCATTTT
CAKSWQGNQPQHF
>TRBJ1-5|TRBD1|TRBV6-5|-
TGTGCCAGCAGGGGACAGGGAGATGGGAGGCCCCAGCATTTT
CASRGQGDGRPQHF
>TRBJ1-1|-|TRBV6-5|-
TGTGCCAGTTCGGACAGTTGGGTGACTGAAGCTTTCTTT
CASSDSWVTEAFF
>TRBJ2-5|TRBD1|TRBV9|-
TGTGCCAGCAACACAGGGGGACGCCAAGAGACCCAGTACTTC
CASNTGGRQETQYF
>TRBJ1-5|TRBD1|TRBV19|-
TGTGCCAGTAGTATAGTCAGGGGGCCTAGCAATCAGCCCCAGCATTTT
CASSIVRGPSNQPQHF
>TRBJ2-5|TRBD2|TRBV19|-
TGTGCCAGTAGTCCAACCATTAGCGGGAGGGTTCGAGAGACCCAGTACTTC
CASSPTISGRVRETQYF
>TRBJ1-2|-|TRBV27|-
TGTGCCAGCAGTTTGGCAGGCAACTATGGCTACACCTTC
CASSLAGNYGYTF
>TRBJ2-3|TRBD2|TRBV2|-
TGTGCCAGCAGTCTGGCTAGCGGGACGACCTCGGAGGGGTGGGATACGCAGTATTTT
CASSLASGTTSEGWDTQYF
>TRBJ1-2|-|TRBV6-5|-
TGTGCCAGCAGTTCCGTGAACTATGGCTACACCTTC
CASSSVNYGYTF
>TRBJ2-7|TRBD1|TRBV12-5|-
TGTGCTAGTGGCCATATCCGGGACAGGGGAAGGGAGCAGTACTTC
CASGHIRDRGREQYF
>TRBJ1-2|TRBD1|TRBV9|-
TGTGCCAGCAGCGTGGGGGGATGGGACAGGAGCAACTATGGCTACACCTTC
CASSVGGWDRSNYGYTF